Detailed here is one T cell receptor (beta chain). This clone's antigen is unknown. Within one base of it there is no much larger clone, and no base qualities were kept. The library was produced with the immunoSEQ multiplex PCR assay. TCRdb's version of the immuneACCESS table is confined to in-frame rearrangements and falls short of the full clone set. An unresolved V gene accounts for under half of the shortfall where checked; the remainder is of unknown origin. This sample is represented by approximately 94,000 clones; roughly 90% of them were singletons. The ten largest make up less than 2.5% of the sample. This sample is part of a study of T cell changes during pregnancy in multiple sclerosis (dated by TCRdb to between 2018 and 2020). The study in broad terms: In women with multiple sclerosis, the researchers looked at how the T cell repertoire shifted as pregnancy progressed.

V has 6 bases trimmed and J has 5 bases trimmed; junction bases matching no gene number 6. The CDR3 spans 13 residues, from the cysteine through the phenylalanine. CDR3 DNA is the only sequence kept; it has 39 bases, read in frame from the first base. The germline V gene gives CDR1 as SQVTM and CDR2 as ANQGSEA. The chain uses TRBV29-1 and TRBJ2-1, with 8 middle bases fitting TRBD2. The specimen comprised peripheral blood, sampled after pregnancy. The sequence came from a female donor with multiple sclerosis, enrolled in a pregnancy study. This receptor has the CDR3 CSVGLGTNNEQFF. The nucleotide sequence is given as TGCAGCGTGGGACTAGGAACCAACAATGAGCAGTTCTTC.